The clone carrying this TCR beta chain was picked up one time. What it recognizes is unknown. The CDR3 has 13 residues. V dropped 8 bases and J dropped 4 bases, with 12 bases sitting between them. Germline V gene sequence: CDR1 MNHEY, CDR2 SVGAGI. The data belong to a study of cytomegalovirus exposure and HLA in healthy donors. Study in general: The platform used for the 120 or so validation repertoires matched that of the approximately 710 first-cohort repertoires, a later analysis reported. Study-wide points: Rarity marked most TCR sequences, yet some public TCRs occurred in many donors. Subsequent analysis showed first-cohort TCR clusters tending to co-occur in some 120 validation repertoires. The authors listed 150 to 200 TCR beta chains as cytomegalovirus-associated.

Sequencing was performed with immunoSEQ multiplex PCR; in TCRdb, only in-frame clones are kept and a portion is missing. The table includes some 260,000 clones, 80% to 95% detected once. The TCR comes from a woman aged 25 to 45 in good health and CMV-seronegative. The V call is TRBV6-5, the J call TRBJ2-1; D is unresolved. Sequenced material: PBMCs. The CDR3 protein is CASLGTAYNEQFF. The CDR3, as DNA: TGTGCCAGCTTAGGAACGGCATACAATGAGCAGTTCTTC.